What follows are 31 T cell receptor beta chains derived from one specimen sequenced in a study of T cells in narcolepsy. The data were produced by immunoSEQ multiplex PCR, yet TCRdb's version contains in-frame clones alone and is incomplete. The sample lists about 30,000 clones, about three quarters occurring once. The sequencing input was CD45RA- memory CD4+ T cells from PBMCs. These receptors were collected from a human donor with narcolepsy.

The V call is TRBV2, the J call TRBJ2-1; the D is unclear. The germline V and J ends were trimmed by 7 bases and 10 bases, with 8 bases remaining between them. The CDR3 consists of 10 residues. CDR1 is SNHLY, CDR2 FYNNEI, per germline. The CDR3 sequence: CASKREEQFF. The CDR3 nucleotides are TGTGCCAGCAAGAGAGAAGAGCAGTTCTTC.

This sequence joins TRBV19 and TRBJ1-5, with D unresolved. The V end was cut by 6 bases, the J end by 2 bases, with 23 bases between. Germline assignment: CDR1 LNHDA and CDR2 SQIVND (reference sequence). CDR3 size: 18 residues. The CDR3 nucleotides are TGTGCCAGTAGCCCCCAGGATGTTTGGGGTACGGGCAATCAGCCCCAGCATTTT. Its translation is CASSPQDVWGTGNQPQHF. Together with reference TRBV19 and TRBJ1-5, the CDR3 gives the full variable domain: DGGITQSPKYLFRKEGQNVTLSCEQNLNHDAMYWYRQDPGQGLRLIYYSQIVNDFQKGDIAEGYSVSREKKESFPLTVTSAQKNPTAFYLCASSPQDVWGTGNQPQHFGDGTRLSIL.

V gene TRBV29-1 combines with J gene TRBJ1-4; 8 nucleotides line up with TRBD1. Per germline, CDR1 SQVTM and CDR2 ANQGSEA. Losses at the gene ends were 5 bases for V and 2 bases for J; bases not matched to a gene: 4. The CDR3 consists of 14 residues. The CDR3 nucleotides are TGCAGCGTTCATCGACAGGGGACTAATGAAAAACTGTTTTTT. This sequence encodes CSVHRQGTNEKLFF. Together with reference TRBV29-1 and TRBJ1-4, the CDR3 gives the full variable domain: SAVISQKPSRDICQRGTSLTIQCQVDSQVTMMFWYRQQPGQSLTLIATANQGSEATYESGFVIDKFPISRPNLTFSTLTVSNMSPEDSSIYLCSVHRQGTNEKLFFGSGTQLSVL.

This clone was seen a single time. V is TRBV28 and J is TRBJ1-6, with D perhaps TRBD1 (5 bases). Per the germline V gene, CDR1 is MDHEN and CDR2 is SYDVKM. The CDR3 extends over 14 amino acids. The V gene lost 8 bases and the J gene lost 11 bases, with 19 bases spanning the gap. CDR3 in DNA: TGTGCCAGCCGTACTCGGGGCGGGAGGGCACCCCTCCACTTT. Translating it yields CASRTRGGRAPLHF.

As for this clone: Other DNA sequences in the sample encode the same CDR3. The J gene is TRBJ2-2, the V gene TRBV5-1; TRBD1 might be the D (5 bases). This CDR3 region has 13 residues. The V end was cut by 4 bases, the J end by 2 bases, with 6 bases between. Germline V gene data show CDR1 as SGHRS and CDR2 as YFSETQ. This CDR3 reads CASSRGNTGELFF. In DNA, the CDR3 is TGCGCCAGCAGCAGGGGTAACACCGGGGAGCTGTTTTTT.

V is TRBV2 and J is TRBJ2-1, with 12 positions matching TRBD2. Germline CDR1 reads SNHLY; CDR2 reads FYNNEI. V was pared by 4 bases and J by 8 bases, with 9 bases of the junction left unmatched. The CDR3 contains 16 residues. The CDR3 is CASSGWLAGGLDEQFF. The CDR3 DNA follows: TGTGCCAGCAGTGGCTGGCTAGCGGGGGGGCTAGATGAGCAGTTCTTC.

The chain couples TRBV19 to TRBJ2-2, with D maybe TRBD2 (6 bases). The V and J ends lost 6 bases and 5 bases respectively, with 22 bases between them. Looked up from germline, CDR1 is LNHDA and CDR2 is SQIVND (reference sequence). CDR3 size: 17 residues. The CDR3 is CASRKFGGGVGTGELFF. For the CDR3, the DNA is TGTGCCAGTAGAAAATTCGGGGGAGGTGTGGGTACCGGGGAGCTGTTTTTT. Together with reference TRBV19 and TRBJ2-2, the CDR3 gives the full variable domain: DGGITQSPKYLFRKEGQNVTLSCEQNLNHDAMYWYRQDPGQGLRLIYYSQIVNDFQKGDIAEGYSVSREKKESFPLTVTSAQKNPTAFYLCASRKFGGGVGTGELFFGEGSRLTVL.

The V gene is TRBV7-2, the J gene TRBJ1-2; D gene uncertain. Germline V gene data show CDR1 as SGHTA and CDR2 as FQGNSA. There are 12 residues in the CDR3. V shed 3 bases and J shed 4 bases, with 6 bases lying between them. The CDR3 DNA is TGTGCCAGCAGCTTGACCTCCTATGGCTACACCTTC. Encoded protein: CASSLTSYGYTF.

The chain links TRBV7-2 to TRBJ1-6; a possible D gene is TRBD1 (6 bases). The V end was cut by 2 bases, the J end by 7 bases, with 15 bases between. The germline V gene has CDR1 SGHTA and CDR2 FQGNSA. The CDR3 spans 16 residues. The CDR3 DNA reads TGTGCCAGCAGCTTATTTTGGGGGGCGGGGAATTCACCCCTCCACTTT. Encoded protein: CASSLFWGAGNSPLHF. Full variable domain (rest looked up from reference TRBV7-2 and TRBJ1-6): GAGVSQSPSNKVTEKGKDVELRCDPISGHTALYWYRQSLGQGLEFLIYFQGNSAPDKSGLPSDRFSAERTGGSVSTLTIQRTQQEDSAVYLCASSLFWGAGNSPLHFGNGTRLTVT.

The chain links TRBV5-8 to TRBJ1-1; D is undetermined. Trimming pared 1 base from V and 2 bases from J, leaving 6 bases between. This CDR3 contains 13 residues. The germline V gene encodes CDR1 SGHTS and CDR2 YDEGEE. Here the CDR3 DNA reads TGTGCCAGCAGCTTGTTGGTTAACACTGAAGCTTTCTTT. This sequence encodes CASSLLVNTEAFF. The whole variable domain, remainder taken from reference TRBV5-8 and TRBJ1-1, is EAGVTQSPTHLIKTRGQQATLRCSPISGHTSVYWYQQALGLGLQFLLWYDEGEERNRGNFPPRFSGRQFPNYSSELNVNALELEDSALYLCASSLLVNTEAFFGQGTRLTVV.

V is TRBV6-6 and J is TRBJ2-5, with TRBD2 identical over 12 bases. This CDR3 region has 15 residues. After removal of 6 bases from V and 2 bases from J, the junction contained 4 bases not matched to a gene. Germline CDR1 and CDR2: MNHNY and SVGAGI (reference sequence). CDR3 protein: CASRLAGGPQETQYF. The CDR3 nucleotides read TGTGCCAGCAGACTAGCGGGAGGCCCACAAGAGACCCAGTACTTC.

This clone was picked up one time. V and J are TRBV12-2 and TRBJ2-7; no DNA check was done on the table's D call, TRBD2. TRBV12-2 is recorded as a pseudogene. The CDR3 has 17 residues. The chain's CDR3 is CASRLTGGTSGNYEQYF. In nucleotides, the CDR3 is TGTGCAAGTCGCTTAACTGGCGGGACTAGCGGGAACTACGAGCAGTACTTC.

This clone is deemed medium-sized. The V and J genes are TRBV7-6 and TRBJ1-4; 9 nucleotides align to TRBD1. The J segment lost 8 bases and the V segment lost 1 base, leaving 5 bases of the junction unmatched. Per germline, CDR1 SGHVS and CDR2 FNYEAQ. This CDR3 has 15 amino acids. CDR3: CASSLGEDRGEKLFF. CDR3 sequence (DNA): TGTGCCAGCAGCTTAGGAGAGGACAGGGGAGAAAAACTGTTTTTT.

V usage is TRBV6-5 and J usage is TRBJ1-5; no clear D gene. This CDR3 spans 14 amino acids. The V gene lost 0 bases and the J gene lost 5 bases, with 8 bases spanning the gap. Germline V gives CDR1 MNHEY, CDR2 SVGAGI. The DNA of the CDR3 is TGTGCCAGCAGTTACTCAGTTGGGGATCAGCCCCAGCATTTT. Translated, it gives CASSYSVGDQPQHF.

This clone appeared once. The chain couples TRBV11-2 to TRBJ2-2; 7 bases agree with TRBD1. With V trimmed by 6 bases and J by 4 bases, 8 bases remained unmatched. CDR1 is SGHAT, CDR2 FQNNGV, per germline. The CDR3 covers 15 residues. This CDR3 is CASSPWDRLTGELFF. CDR3 coding DNA: TGTGCCAGCAGTCCCTGGGACAGACTCACCGGGGAGCTGTTTTTT. Drawing the rest from reference TRBV11-2 and TRBJ2-2, the complete variable domain is EAGVAQSPRYKIIEKRQSVAFWCNPISGHATLYWYQQILGQGPKLLIQFQNNGVVDDSQLPKDRFSAERLKGVDSTLKIQPAKLEDSAVYLCASSPWDRLTGELFFGEGSRLTVL.

The J gene is TRBJ2-5, the V gene TRBV19; possible D gene TRBD2, 5 bases. Deletions cut 4 bases from V and 2 bases from J, with 14 bases between. The CDR3 is 15 amino acids. CDR1 is LNHDA and CDR2 is SQIVND in the germline V gene (reference sequence). CDR3 in amino acids: CASSKDLHRQETQYF. The CDR3 DNA is TGTGCCAGTAGTAAGGACTTACACCGACAAGAGACCCAGTACTTC.

The chain has TRBV27 and TRBJ2-1, with 9 bases aligning to TRBD2. Germline V gene data show CDR1 as MNHEY and CDR2 as SMNVEV (reference sequence). This CDR3 spans 16 amino acids. With 8 bases clipped from V and 4 bases from J, the junction kept 12 bases outside the gene matches. CDR3 region: CASLPLAGASYNEQFF. The DNA for the CDR3 is TGTGCCAGCTTACCTTTAGCGGGAGCGAGTTACAATGAGCAGTTCTTC.

This clone was observed a single time. The V call is TRBV10-3, the J call TRBJ1-1, with D possibly matching TRBD1 (5 bases). This CDR3 region has 13 residues. Germline V CDR1 and CDR2: ENHRY, SYGVKD. V lost 8 bases, J lost 5 bases, and 15 bases lay in between. Here the CDR3 reads CAIHRPGGTEAFF. Here the CDR3 DNA reads TGTGCCATCCATCGCCCTGGGGGGACTGAAGCTTTCTTT.

The chain employs TRBV5-4 and TRBJ2-3; perhaps TRBD1 as D (5 bases). The CDR3 contains 14 residues. Trimming took off 4 bases at V and 1 base at J, with 10 bases between the two ends. Germline values: CDR1 SGHNT, CDR2 YYREEE (reference sequence). For the CDR3, the DNA is TGTGCCAGCAGCCCGCAGACAGGCACAGATACGCAGTATTTT. This sequence encodes CASSPQTGTDTQYF.

V usage is TRBV6-4 and J usage is TRBJ2-1; D uncertain. CDR3 size: 14 residues. The germline V and J ends were trimmed by 6 bases and 4 bases, with 13 bases remaining between them. The germline gives CDR1 MRHNA, CDR2 SNTAGT. CDR3 nucleotide sequence: TGTGCCAGCAGCCTTGACGTGGGGTACAATGAGCAGTTCTTC. It encodes CASSLDVGYNEQFF.

The V and J genes are TRBV30 and TRBJ2-5; tentatively, D is TRBD1 (5 bases). Germline values: CDR1 GTSNPN, CDR2 SVGIG (reference sequence). The CDR3 covers 11 residues. Trimming pared 5 bases from V and 4 bases from J, leaving 8 bases between. The CDR3 loop is CAWSGRETQYF. CDR3 DNA sequence: TGTGCCTGGTCAGGGCGAGAGACCCAGTACTTC.

The V and J genes are TRBV9 and TRBJ1-5; D is possibly TRBD1 (5 bases). The CDR3 has 17 residues. Between the trimmed V and J ends, which lost 6 bases and 4 bases, there was a span of 23 bases. Germline V lookup: CDR1 SGDLS, CDR2 YYNGEE. CDR3 nucleotides: TGTGCCAGCAACATTCCAGACAGCCTTGGGGTAAATCAGCCCCAGCATTTT. It encodes CASNIPDSLGVNQPQHF.

In this sample, this clone turned up a few times. The V call is TRBV19, the J call TRBJ2-3, with D perhaps matching TRBD2 (6 bases). Trimming shortened V by 6 bases and J by 0 bases, and 13 bases separated the two germline ends. The CDR3 spans 15 residues. Germline V CDR1 and CDR2: LNHDA, SQIVND (reference sequence). The CDR3 DNA sequence: TGTGCCAGTAGGCCCACTAGCACCAGCACAGATACGCAGTATTTT. It encodes CASRPTSTSTDTQYF.

This clone was observed once. A junction end diverges from the germline sequence, so it may reflect a read error. The chain has TRBV5-1 and TRBJ2-7; possible D gene TRBD1, 6 bases. The CDR3 runs to 17 residues. Germline V gene lookup returns CDR1 SGHRS and CDR2 YFSETQ. The chain's CDR3 is CASNLEFPRDKSYEQYF. CDR3 sequence (DNA): TGCGCCAGCAACTTGGAGTTCCCCCGGGACAAGTCCTACGAGCAGTACTTC.

The V call is TRBV19, the J call TRBJ2-3; D gene uncertain. Germline lookup yields CDR1 LNHDA and CDR2 SQIVND (reference sequence). This CDR3 contains 11 residues. V lost 0 bases to trimming and J lost 7 bases, with 2 bases between them. CDR3: CASSIEHTQYF. The DNA for the CDR3 is TGTGCCAGTAGTATAGAACATACGCAGTATTTT. The variable domain in full, with the rest retrieved from reference TRBV19 and TRBJ2-3, is DGGITQSPKYLFRKEGQNVTLSCEQNLNHDAMYWYRQDPGQGLRLIYYSQIVNDFQKGDIAEGYSVSREKKESFPLTVTSAQKNPTAFYLCASSIEHTQYFGPGTRLTVL.

The genes are TRBV19 and TRBJ2-2, with D perhaps TRBD1 or TRBD2 (5 bases each). The length of the CDR3 is 16 residues. Germline V lookup: CDR1 LNHDA, CDR2 SQIVND (reference sequence). The V gene lost 5 bases and the J gene lost 4 bases, with 17 bases spanning the gap. In DNA form, the CDR3 reads TGTGCCAGTAGTTGGACCGGGACCTCAATCACCGGGGAGCTGTTTTTT. The encoded protein is CASSWTGTSITGELFF.

This rearrangement joins TRBV4-2 to TRBJ2-2; the match to TRBD2 covers 7 bases. The length of the CDR3 is 18 residues. J was trimmed by 2 bases and V by 0 bases; bases with no gene match: 9. The germline V gene encodes CDR1 LGHNA and CDR2 YNFKEQ. The CDR3 here is CASSQDLGGGRNTGELFF. CDR3 sequence (DNA): TGTGCCAGCAGCCAAGATCTCGGGGGAGGGCGTAACACCGGGGAGCTGTTTTTT.

The chain recombines TRBV7-9 with TRBJ1-2; tentative D call: TRBD1 (6 bases). The V gene lost 3 bases and the J gene lost 7 bases, with 6 bases spanning the gap. Per germline, CDR1 SEHNR and CDR2 FQNEAQ (reference sequence). This CDR3 has 11 amino acids. In DNA form, the CDR3 reads TGTGCCAGCAGCTTGACAGGTGGCTACACCTTC. Translated: CASSLTGGYTF. The full variable domain, with the rest looked up from reference TRBV7-9 and TRBJ1-2, is DTGVSQNPRHKITKRGQNVTFRCDPISEHNRLYWYRQTLGQGPEFLTYFQNEAQLEKSRLLSDRFSAERPKGSFSTLEIQRTEQGDSAMYLCASSLTGGYTFGSGTRLTVV.

The gene calls are TRBV7-9 and TRBJ2-7; D unclear. Per germline, CDR1 SEHNR and CDR2 FQNEAQ (reference sequence). Trimming removed 3 bases at V and 2 bases at J, with 14 bases between. The CDR3 has 15 residues. In nucleotides, the CDR3 is TGTGCCAGCAGCTTTTGGCCTCTTGAACCCTACGAGCAGTACTTC. It translates to CASSFWPLEPYEQYF.

This clone was picked up a small number of times. This chain connects TRBV19 to TRBJ2-2; 7 bases line up with TRBD1. Germline CDR1 reads LNHDA; CDR2 reads SQIVND (reference sequence). V gave up 10 bases and J gave up 5 bases; unmatched junction bases: 16. The CDR3 runs 16 residues. DNA for the CDR3: TGTGCCACCTCGACCGGGACAGCCAGCCGGACCGGGGAGCTGTTTTTT. Amino acids: CATSTGTASRTGELFF.

This sequence joins TRBV6-6 and TRBJ2-1; D gene ambiguous. The CDR3 totals 15 residues. V dropped 0 bases and J dropped 5 bases, with 11 bases sitting between them. The germline V gene encodes CDR1 MNHNY and CDR2 SVGAGI (reference sequence). Here the CDR3 DNA reads TGTGCCAGCAGTTACTCAAGCTCAAATAACAATGAGCAGTTCTTC. Translating gives CASSYSSSNNNEQFF.